What follows describes a single T cell receptor beta chain. The antigen is unknown. This specimen belongs to a study of beta chain features in type 1 diabetes. Study context: There was similarity between patients and healthy donors in age, gender and cell yields.

Unmatched junction bases numbered 5, after V lost 3 bases and J lost 3 bases. This CDR3 has 15 residues. CDR1 and CDR2 (germline): SGHVS, FQNEAQ. Sorted CD4+ subsets: naive, central memory, regulatory, stem cell-like memory (CD45RO/CCR7/CD25/CD127/CD95/CD27 panel). Overall study findings and caveats: More deletions and fewer insertions at VDJ junctions were found in patients with type 1 diabetes. People with Type 1 diabetes carried modestly yet significantly shorter TCRB CDR3s in all four CD4+ subsets. Because the template was cDNA, high-expressing cells might be over-represented.

The isolated RNA, all of it, was reverse transcribed, so expressed TCRB transcripts were what got sequenced. Data came from immunoSEQ multiplex PCR; TCRdb stores just in-frame clones and leaves some out. Among about 340,000 clones listed, roughly 14% were seen once. This sequence originates from a woman younger than 30 with type 1 diabetes. Input material: naive CD4+ T cells from blood. V is TRBV7-8 and J is TRBJ2-3, with TRBD2 identical over 8 bases. CDR3 nucleotide sequence: TGTGCCAGCAGCTTTCACGGACTAGCAACAGATACGCAGTATTTT. Encoded protein: CASSFHGLATDTQYF.